A selection of T cell receptor beta chains follows, all from one sample in a study of CD8 T cells in ankylosing spondylitis. TCRdb re-derived calls from the 5' RACE reads in MiXCR, one entry per CDR3 protein. The sample includes more than 150,000 distinct CDR3 sequences, 15% to 20% seen only once; the top ten take roughly 4.5%. The sample comprised blood, either unsorted or a sorted T cell fraction (not recorded which). These receptors all come from a male donor aged 5-30 years with ankylosing spondylitis or in good health (not recorded which). Both conserved end residues are part of each CDR3. The D gene is left open where the match is weak. A row's size may be missing; if present it is once, few, many or a size class.

TRBV2,TRBD1,many,TRBJ2-5,TGTGCCAGCAGTGCGGGTAACAGGGGTCGAACCGCAGAGACCCAGTACTTC,CASSAGNRGRTAETQYF
TRBV24-1,-,many,TRBJ2-1,TGTGCCACCAGTCAGGACAGCAATGAGCAGTTCTTC,CATSQDSNEQFF
TRBV24-1,-,many,TRBJ2-3,TGTGCCACCAGTGATCATGGGGGGGGCGGCCGCACAGATACGCAGTATTTT,CATSDHGGGGRTDTQYF
TRBV5-6,TRBD1,many,TRBJ2-5,TGTGCCAGCAGCTTGGGGACAGGAGTCCAAGAGACCCAGTACTTC,CASSLGTGVQETQYF
TRBV20-1,-,many,TRBJ1-5,TGCAGTGCTAGAGAGGGGGCTGGAAATCAGCCCCAGCATTTT,CSAREGAGNQPQHF
TRBV29-1,-,once,TRBJ2-2,TGCAGCGCGTCCATCGGACAGACGAACACCGGGGAGCTGTTTTTT,CSASIGQTNTGELFF
TRBV25-1,TRBD2,many,TRBJ2-7,TGTGCCAGCAGTGCCCCTACTAGCGGGAGAACCTACGAGCAGTACTTC,CASSAPTSGRTYEQYF
TRBV20-1,-,many,TRBJ2-1,TGCAGTGCTATTATTTCGAGCGGTACGTCCTACAATGAGCAGTTCTTC,CSAIISSGTSYNEQFF
TRBV28,-,many,TRBJ1-6,TGTGCCAGCAGTTTATCAGGGCTTGACTCACCCCTCCACTTT,CASSLSGLDSPLHF
TRBV5-1,-,many,TRBJ2-7,TGCGCCAGCAGCTTGACGGGGGGCCACTACGAGCAGTACTTC,CASSLTGGHYEQYF
TRBV5-4,-,many,TRBJ2-4,TGTGCCAGCAGCTTGGGTTCGACGGCCAAAAACATTCAGTACTTC,CASSLGSTAKNIQYF
TRBV20-1,TRBD2,many,TRBJ2-7,TGCAGTGCTTCGCTAGCGGGAGGTCTACCCAGCTCCTACGAGCAGTACTTC,CSASLAGGLPSSYEQYF
TRBV12-3/TRBV12-4,TRBD2,many,TRBJ2-7,TGTGCCAGCAGTTTAATGGCACGCGGGGGGCGAGCAGCCTACGAGCAGTACTTC,CASSLMARGGRAAYEQYF
TRBV7-2,-,few,TRBJ2-2,TGTGCCAGCAGCCCCAGTCCCGCGAACACCGGGGAGCTGTTTTTT,CASSPSPANTGELFF
TRBV6-2/TRBV6-3,TRBD1,-,TRBJ1-1,TGTGCCAGCAGTAAGGGAAAGACAGGGACTGAAGCTTTCTTT,CASSKGKTGTEAFF
TRBV4-3,-,many,TRBJ2-7,TGCGCCAGCAGCCAAGATTATCTGCGGGACGAGCAGTACTTC,CASSQDYLRDEQYF
TRBV5-1,TRBD1,many,TRBJ2-1,TGCGCCAGCAGCTTGGACAGGGGGCTCGATGAGCAGTTCTTC,CASSLDRGLDEQFF
TRBV11-2,TRBD2,many,TRBJ2-7,TGTGCCAGCAGCCTCCGACTAGCGGGGCCCCTAGAGCAGTACTTC,CASSLRLAGPLEQYF
TRBV4-3,-,many,TRBJ2-2,TGCGCCAGCAGCCATGAGATTCAGGGAGGCACCGGGGAGCTGTTTTTT,CASSHEIQGGTGELFF
TRBV2,-,many,TRBJ2-7,TGTGCCAGCAGTGAATACGGCTACGAGCAGTACTTC,CASSEYGYEQYF
TRBV5-1,TRBD2,many,TRBJ2-3,TGCGCCAGCAGCCCGGGGACTAGCGGGAGAGGAACGCAGTATTTT,CASSPGTSGRGTQYF
TRBV15,-,many,TRBJ2-2,TGTGCCACCAGCAGGGAAACCGGGGAGCTGTTTTTT,CATSRETGELFF
TRBV20-1,TRBD1,-,TRBJ2-1,TGCAGTGCTACAGGGGGCAATGAGCAGTTCTTC,CSATGGNEQFF
TRBV23-1,-,-,TRBJ2-2,-,CASSHRGAPGSCFF
TRBV6-5,-,many,TRBJ1-6,TGTGCCAGCAGCAACCCCCAAAGGACAGCAGGTTCACCCCTCCACTTT,CASSNPQRTAGSPLHF
TRBV27,TRBD1,-,TRBJ2-7,TGTGCCAGCAGTGCCGGTTTCCAGGACAGGGCTTACGAGCAGTACTTC,CASSAGFQDRAYEQYF
TRBV18,TRBD2,many,TRBJ2-1,TGTGCCAGCTCACCGGCGGGAGATGTCTACAATGAGCAGTTCTTC,CASSPAGDVYNEQFF
TRBV11-1,TRBD1,many,TRBJ2-5,TGTGCCAGCAGCTTAGCTGTCGGGGACAGGCTCCAAGAGACCCAGTACTTC,CASSLAVGDRLQETQYF
TRBV29-1,-,many,TRBJ2-5,TGCAGCGTTGAAGAACCGACCCAAGGGTTGGACCTTAAGAGGGAGACCCAGTACTTC,CSVEEPTQGLDLKRETQYF
TRBV10-3,-,many,TRBJ1-6,TGTGCCATCAGTGACCGGGACTATAATTCACCCCTCCACTTT,CAISDRDYNSPLHF
TRBV6-2/TRBV6-3,-,many,TRBJ2-7,TGTGCCAGCACCCGGGACTTTACCTACGAGCAGTACTTC,CASTRDFTYEQYF
TRBV5-1,-,many,TRBJ2-3,TGCGCCAGCAGCCGACTCCCAGATACGCAGTATTTT,CASSRLPDTQYF
TRBV3-1,TRBD2,many,TRBJ2-5,TGTGCCAGCAGCACTAGCGGGAGTGCCCCCCAAGAGACCCAGTACTTC,CASSTSGSAPQETQYF
TRBV28,TRBD2,-,TRBJ2-7,TGTGCCAGCAGTTTAAGACTAGCGGGTGAGGGTTACTTC,CASSLRLAGEGYF
TRBV20-1,-,many,TRBJ2-3,TGCAGTGCGGGGACTGCTGTAGATACGCAGTATTTT,CSAGTAVDTQYF
TRBV12-5,-,-,TRBJ1-5,TGTGCTAGTGGCCTACAGGGACCTCGGCAGCCCCAGCATTTT,CASGLQGPRQPQHF
TRBV12-3/TRBV12-4,TRBD2,-,TRBJ2-5,TGTGCCAGCAGTCTTAGCGGGAGCTCGGAGACCCAGTACTTC,CASSLSGSSETQYF
TRBV12-3/TRBV12-4,-,many,TRBJ2-3,TGTGCCAGCAGCAAAAACAGGGATGGCGATACGCAGTATTTT,CASSKNRDGDTQYF
TRBV29-1,-,many,TRBJ2-2,TGCAGCGCCCACATGGGGGCGGGAGCGGGCACCGGGGAGCTGTTTTTT,CSAHMGAGAGTGELFF
TRBV2,-,many,TRBJ1-3,TGTGCCAGCAGTGAAGAGGGCAGCTCTGGAAACACCATATATTTT,CASSEEGSSGNTIYF
TRBV6-5,-,many,TRBJ2-3,TGTGCCACAACAGGGATTCGCACAGATACGCAGTATTTT,CATTGIRTDTQYF
TRBV28,TRBD1,many,TRBJ2-2,TGTGCCACCCGACAGGGGGCCACCGGGGAGCTGTTTTTT,CATRQGATGELFF
TRBV2,-,many,TRBJ2-5,TGTGCCAGCAGTGCAGGGAGCGGGACCCAGTACTTC,CASSAGSGTQYF
TRBV29-1,-,few,TRBJ1-1,TGCAGCGTTGGGGCAGGGAGGGGGAACACTGAAGCTTTCTTT,CSVGAGRGNTEAFF
TRBV7-2,TRBD2,many,TRBJ2-1,TGTGCCAGCAGATTAAGCGGGACTGAGCAGTTCTTC,CASRLSGTEQFF
TRBV11-2,TRBD2,many,TRBJ2-1,TGTGCCAGCAGCTTAGAACCGGGACTAGCGGGAGACGCCGCTGAGCAGTTCTTC,CASSLEPGLAGDAAEQFF
TRBV12-3/TRBV12-4,-,many,TRBJ1-1,TGTGCCAGCAGTTTGCGGGACTCTCCTGAAGCTTTCTTT,CASSLRDSPEAFF
TRBV28,-,-,TRBJ1-5,TGTGCCAGCAGTCCCTACAATCAGCCCCAGCATTTT,CASSPYNQPQHF
TRBV24-1,-,many,TRBJ2-1,TGTGCCACCAGTAAAACCGGGAGACGGAATGAGCAGTTCTTC,CATSKTGRRNEQFF